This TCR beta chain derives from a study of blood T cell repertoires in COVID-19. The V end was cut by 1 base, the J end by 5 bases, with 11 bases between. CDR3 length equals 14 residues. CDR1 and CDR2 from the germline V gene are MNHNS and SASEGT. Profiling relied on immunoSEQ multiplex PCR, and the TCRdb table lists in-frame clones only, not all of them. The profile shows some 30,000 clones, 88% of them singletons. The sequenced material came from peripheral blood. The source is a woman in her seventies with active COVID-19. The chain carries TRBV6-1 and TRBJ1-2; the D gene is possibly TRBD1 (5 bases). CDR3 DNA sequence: TGTGCCAGCAGTGAAGGTCCAGGGCCATATGGCTACACCTTC. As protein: CASSEGPGPYGYTF.